Described below is a single T cell receptor beta chain sequence and its context. The antigen remains unidentified. The treatment is: oral pan-JAK inhibitor, 5-10 mg twice daily. The study team obtained lesional scalp punch biopsies and peripheral blood from alopecia areata patients. This entry comes from a study of CD8+ T cells in alopecia areata. As for the study in general: Oral tofacitinib (5 to 10 mg twice daily) was administered to treated patients.

Study-level points and caveats: During tofacitinib treatment, many expanded lesional clones remained in scalp and blood. Scalp lesions, especially in alopecia totalis/universalis, had higher clonality than normal scalp. Because of a solitary nonresponder, the connection of baseline CD8+ expansion to response stays uncertain.

The authors extracted RNA and reverse transcribed it into cDNA as the sequencing template. TCRdb's copy holds only in-frame clones and misses some; the assay was immunoSEQ multiplex PCR. The table records 15,000 to 20,000 clones, 50% to 60% of them present only once. V gave up 10 bases and J gave up 0 bases, with 21 bases separating them. The CDR3 contains 16 residues. Germline lookup yields CDR1 SGHVS and CDR2 FQNEAQ. The specimen was skin, collected at week 4, from a patient treated with tofacitinib. This rearrangement joins TRBV7-8 to TRBJ1-2; D is ambiguous. The TCR sequence derives from a human donor with alopecia areata. The CDR3 sequence: CATKRVKVRANYGYTF. The CDR3 DNA reads as TGTGCCACCAAGAGGGTCAAGGTTCGTGCTAACTATGGCTACACCTTC.